This T cell receptor (beta chain) is from a study of identical twins. Study results and caveats: Analyses based on zero insertions could be partly confounded by invariant MAIT and iNKT cells. The abundant beta clonotypes from cord blood had fewer insertions, and memory repertoires had none of this.

Everyone who gave samples was a healthy Caucasian. V lost 5 bases to trimming and J lost 0 bases, with 8 bases between them. The CDR3 has 13 residues. This clonotype appeared many times. The antigen is undetermined. TCRdb passed the 5' RACE reads through MiXCR, listing each CDR3 protein once. Altogether a few hundred thousand distinct CDR3 sequences are present, more than 9% being singletons, with the ten largest covering approximately 3%. The same data also contributed to another study, on yellow fever vaccine responses in identical twins.

The rearrangement links TRBV12-3 or TRBV12-4 to TRBJ2-7; D call uncertain. The specimen was PBMCs. The receptor's source is a woman between 18 and 29 years old in good health. The DNA of the CDR3 is TGTGCCAGCAGTATAGGACCCTCCTACGAGCAGTACTTC. It translates to CASSIGPSYEQYF.